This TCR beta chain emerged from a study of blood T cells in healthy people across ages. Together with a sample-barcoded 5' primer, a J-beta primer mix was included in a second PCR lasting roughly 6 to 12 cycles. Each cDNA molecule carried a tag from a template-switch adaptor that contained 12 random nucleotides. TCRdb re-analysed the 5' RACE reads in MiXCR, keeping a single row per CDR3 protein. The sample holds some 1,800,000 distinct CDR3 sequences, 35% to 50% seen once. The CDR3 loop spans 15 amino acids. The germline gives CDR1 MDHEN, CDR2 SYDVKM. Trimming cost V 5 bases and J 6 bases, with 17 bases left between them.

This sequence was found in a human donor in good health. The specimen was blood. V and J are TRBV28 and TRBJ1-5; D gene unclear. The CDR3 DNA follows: TGTGCCAGCAGTCAGGACGCGTCTGAATCTCAGCCCCAGCATTTT. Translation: CASSQDASESQPQHF.